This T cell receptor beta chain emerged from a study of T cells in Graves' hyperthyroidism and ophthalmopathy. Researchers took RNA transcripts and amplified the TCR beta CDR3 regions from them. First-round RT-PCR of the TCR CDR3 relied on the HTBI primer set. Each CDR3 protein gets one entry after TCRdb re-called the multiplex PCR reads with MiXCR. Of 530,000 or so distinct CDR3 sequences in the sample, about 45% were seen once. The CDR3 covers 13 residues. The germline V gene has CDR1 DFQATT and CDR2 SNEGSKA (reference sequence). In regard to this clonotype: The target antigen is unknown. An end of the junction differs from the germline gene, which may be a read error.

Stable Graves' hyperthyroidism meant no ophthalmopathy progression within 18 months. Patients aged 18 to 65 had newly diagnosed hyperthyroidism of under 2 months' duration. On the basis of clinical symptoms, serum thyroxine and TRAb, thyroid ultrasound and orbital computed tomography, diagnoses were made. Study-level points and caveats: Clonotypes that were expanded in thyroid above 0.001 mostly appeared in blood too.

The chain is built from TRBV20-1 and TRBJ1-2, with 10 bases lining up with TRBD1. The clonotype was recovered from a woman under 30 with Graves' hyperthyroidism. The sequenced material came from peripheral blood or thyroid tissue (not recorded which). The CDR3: CSAGDRGRFGYTF. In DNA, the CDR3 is TGCAGTGCTGGAGACAGGGGGCGGTTCGGCTACACCTTC.